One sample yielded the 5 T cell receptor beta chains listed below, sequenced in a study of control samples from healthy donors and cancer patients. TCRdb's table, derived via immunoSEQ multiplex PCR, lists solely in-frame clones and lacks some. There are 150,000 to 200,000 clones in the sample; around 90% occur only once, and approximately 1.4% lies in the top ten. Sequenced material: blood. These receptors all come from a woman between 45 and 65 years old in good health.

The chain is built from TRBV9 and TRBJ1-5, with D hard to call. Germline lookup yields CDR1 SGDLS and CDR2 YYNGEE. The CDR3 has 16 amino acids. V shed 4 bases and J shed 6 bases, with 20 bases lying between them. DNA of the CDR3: TGTGCCAGCAGCCCCACGGCGGGAATAGGGATTCAGCCCCAGCATTTT. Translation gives CASSPTAGIGIQPQHF.

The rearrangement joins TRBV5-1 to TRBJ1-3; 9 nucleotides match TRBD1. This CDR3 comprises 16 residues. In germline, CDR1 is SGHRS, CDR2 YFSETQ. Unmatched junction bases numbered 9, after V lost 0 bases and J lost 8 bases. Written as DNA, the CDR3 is TGCGCCAGCAGCTTGGCCCCGGACAGGGGAGGATACACCATATATTTT. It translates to CASSLAPDRGGYTIYF.

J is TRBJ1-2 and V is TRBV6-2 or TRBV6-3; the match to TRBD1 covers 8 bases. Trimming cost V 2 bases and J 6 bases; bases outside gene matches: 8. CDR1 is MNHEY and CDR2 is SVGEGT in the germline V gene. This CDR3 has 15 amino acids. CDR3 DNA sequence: TGTGCCAGCAGTTACGGGACCAGGGGGCGCGATGGCTACACCTTC. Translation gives CASSYGTRGRDGYTF.

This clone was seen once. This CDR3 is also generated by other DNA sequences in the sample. CDR3 in amino acids: CASSLGEMRGGRGNQPQHF. CDR3 in DNA: TGTGCCAGCAGCTTAGGGGAGATGAGGGGCGGGCGAGGCAATCAGCCCCAGCATTTT. V and J are TRBV7-9 and TRBJ1-5, with D possibly being TRBD1 (5 bases). Trimming shortened V by 1 base and J by 2 bases, and 21 bases separated the two germline ends. Germline V gene sequence: CDR1 SEHNR, CDR2 FQNEAQ (reference sequence). CDR3 size: 19 residues.

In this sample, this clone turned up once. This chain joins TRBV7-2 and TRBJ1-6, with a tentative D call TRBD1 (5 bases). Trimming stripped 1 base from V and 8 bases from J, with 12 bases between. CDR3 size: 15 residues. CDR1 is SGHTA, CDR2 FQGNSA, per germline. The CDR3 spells CASSLGSGEHSPLHF. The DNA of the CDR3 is TGTGCCAGCAGCTTAGGATCGGGGGAGCATTCACCCCTCCACTTT. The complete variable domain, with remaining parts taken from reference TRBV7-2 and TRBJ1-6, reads GAGVSQSPSNKVTEKGKDVELRCDPISGHTALYWYRQSLGQGLEFLIYFQGNSAPDKSGLPSDRFSAERTGGSVSTLTIQRTQQEDSAVYLCASSLGSGEHSPLHFGNGTRLTVT.